This is a list of T cell receptor beta chains from one sample in a study of blood T cell repertoires in COVID-19. The assay was immunoSEQ multiplex PCR, and TCRdb's table has in-frame clones only and misses some. Here the sample spans about 400,000 clones, roughly 90% being singletons. What was sequenced was peripheral blood. The receptors originated from a woman between 25 and 40 years old with acute or convalescent COVID-19. CDR3s leave out the opening cysteine and the closing phenylalanine or tryptophan. Each record gives: D gene, V gene, CDR3 protein. D genes are given only for firm matches.

d_call: TRBD2
v_call: TRBV4-1
cdr3_aa: ASSQGGSGVSTDTQY

d_call: TRBD2
v_call: TRBV9
cdr3_aa: ASSVSASGGYEQF

d_call: TRBD1
v_call: TRBV7-2
cdr3_aa: ASSFLSTGGWGNQPQH

d_call: TRBD2
v_call: TRBV25-1
cdr3_aa: ASSEPGLAGGRQF

d_call: TRBD1
v_call: TRBV28
cdr3_aa: ATDGGQGPYSNQPQH

d_call: NA
v_call: TRBV9
cdr3_aa: ASSVDQYNNEQF

d_call: TRBD1
v_call: TRBV6-5
cdr3_aa: ATKVQGANEKLF

d_call: NA
v_call: TRBV11-2
cdr3_aa: ASSLTRGRPLYGYT

d_call: NA
v_call: TRBV4-1
cdr3_aa: ASSRTLDRYTGELF

d_call: NA
v_call: TRBV5-1
cdr3_aa: ASSLIPRGAGEQY

d_call: TRBD1
v_call: TRBV19
cdr3_aa: ASSIRTGGANTGELF

d_call: NA
v_call: TRBV21-1
cdr3_aa: ASSRDRVELF

d_call: NA
v_call: TRBV11-2
cdr3_aa: ASSLGLGLPGGETQY

d_call: NA
v_call: TRBV3-1/TRBV3-2
cdr3_aa: ASSQGPGDQPQH

d_call: TRBD2
v_call: TRBV9
cdr3_aa: ASSPGLAIYEQF

d_call: NA
v_call: TRBV27
cdr3_aa: ASSLGRGNTEAF

d_call: TRBD1
v_call: TRBV5-4
cdr3_aa: ASSRSGQERGYGYT

d_call: NA
v_call: TRBV5-4
cdr3_aa: ASSLPSVGEQF

d_call: NA
v_call: TRBV21-1
cdr3_aa: ASSKSFTGSEAF

d_call: NA
v_call: TRBV6-6
cdr3_aa: ASSSRGGNQPQH

d_call: NA
v_call: TRBV7-9
cdr3_aa: ASSPKIPRGGGNTEAF

d_call: TRBD2
v_call: TRBV9
cdr3_aa: ASSVSGTSGGSGELF

d_call: NA
v_call: TRBV20-1
cdr3_aa: SASETGPYEQY

d_call: NA
v_call: TRBV6-5
cdr3_aa: ASSHPAAGVYEQY

d_call: NA
v_call: TRBV7-6
cdr3_aa: ASSLVGEASNEKLF

d_call: NA
v_call: TRBV12-3/TRBV12-4
cdr3_aa: ASSFQGSTEAF

d_call: NA
v_call: TRBV19
cdr3_aa: ASRPSRGYRSNQPQH

d_call: NA
v_call: TRBV7-9
cdr3_aa: ASSARESYNSPLH

d_call: NA
v_call: TRBV6-5
cdr3_aa: ASSSAYGEQY

d_call: TRBD1
v_call: TRBV10-3
cdr3_aa: ATRTGDLIEAF

d_call: NA
v_call: TRBV6-6
cdr3_aa: ASSLRATDSLVVNEQF

d_call: NA
v_call: TRBV30
cdr3_aa: AWEIQGYEQY

d_call: NA
v_call: TRBV5-1
cdr3_aa: ASSLARLTDTQY

d_call: TRBD2
v_call: TRBV3-1/TRBV3-2
cdr3_aa: ASSHQPAGGSVGTQY

d_call: NA
v_call: TRBV2
cdr3_aa: ASRLRTGMNTEAF

d_call: NA
v_call: TRBV12-3/TRBV12-4
cdr3_aa: ASSYNRDYGYT

d_call: NA
v_call: TRBV6-1
cdr3_aa: ASSEVLTGSYEQY

d_call: NA
v_call: TRBV5-1
cdr3_aa: ASSGRQDGGGEQY

d_call: NA
v_call: TRBV10-1
cdr3_aa: ASSVYPTGELF